The sequence of this TCR beta chain was determined in a study of cytomegalovirus exposure and HLA in healthy donors (dated by TCRdb to between 2016 and 2019). For context, the study as a whole: An earlier analysis of 550 to 700 of the donors reported about 250 Gb of sequence data and 120 million or so unique TCR beta sequences from about 179 million T cells. Alongside the repertoire data, information on donor age, sex, ethnicity and CMV serostatus was compiled. Class I and class II HLA loci were covered by the typing at four-digit resolution. All discovery cohort repertoires had been generated on a single sequencing platform. Roughly 5 DR-DQ haplotypes were treated as single units for association and clustering because of strong linkage in the cohort. An early release covering about 600 HLA-typed donors comprised about 300 gigabases of sequencing data and roughly 85 million unique TCR sequences. The study used immunosequencing to profile the T cell repertoires of hundreds of subjects and linked those repertoires to cytomegalovirus serostatus. In the later analysis, no new phenotypic data were used to find candidate immune exposures; instead, reliance was placed on TCR beta sequences and their occurrence across donors. Genome-wide SNP genotypes for about 55% of the roughly 670 donors were used in a later genetic analysis, which treated that subset as a discovery cohort. Of the roughly 410 genotyped donors, approximately 81% were placed in the genetic ancestry cluster associated with self-reported Caucasian donors. On average, roughly 250,000 unique TCR beta nucleotide sequences were sequenced per donor among several hundred genotyped donors of the cohort, with around 19% of those sequences being non-productive. The study combined high-throughput TCR immunosequencing, statistical association of individual TCRs with disease status, and machine learning to predict cytomegalovirus infection status. The study aimed to test whether cataloging public T cell receptors could reveal signatures of past pathogen exposure. An earlier analysis of 587 of the donors used high-throughput TCR beta sequencing to judge whether each TCR beta V gene segment behaved as functional or pseudogenic. In addition to the first cohort of around 670 subjects, a separate validation cohort of approximately 110 different subjects was used. In a later analysis, previously published TCR beta repertoires from 550 to 750 donors were re-analyzed and high-resolution HLA genotyping was added so that TCR occurrence patterns could be studied. Typing coverage varied by locus: about 620-640 donors for A, B, C, DRB1 and DQB1; more than 500 for DQA1; over 600 for DPA1; around 490 for DPB1.

Broad study findings and their caveats: A cluster of highly shared sequence variants was judged likely to represent a technical artifact of the sequencing pipeline. A later analysis found that HLA-associated TCR beta chains were more clonally expanded and had lower generation probabilities than equally common non-associated chains. Linkage disequilibrium might explain the correlated functional status among segregating V segments, but an unknown experimental factor could not be ruled out. Because HLA typing was missing for some donors at each locus, association tests included only the typed subset. Specific HLA alleles were associated with roughly 17,000 TCR beta sequences at a false discovery rate of 0.05 in a later analysis. In an earlier analysis of roughly 560 of the donors, most TCR beta V segments were observed in productive rearrangements about 87% or about 30% of the time, broadly matching IMGT annotations. It was suggested by the authors that the approach could potentially be generalized to other disease states and immunological phenotypes. According to a later analysis, TCR association rates differed among HLA loci, with DRB1 alleles showing the most associated TCRs and HLA-C alleles showing the fewest. According to a later analysis, parvovirus B19, influenza, CMV and Epstein-Barr virus appeared linked to several top co-occurrence clusters. Three of the identified cytomegalovirus-associated TCR beta chains were confirmed in vitro to be specific for cytomegalovirus antigens. Strong co-occurrence of HLA alleles, especially DR and DQ, made assigning TCR associations to individual alleles difficult. Presence/absence analyses assumed roughly uniform sequencing depth across donors, an assumption that may not hold. The study listed 150 to 200 TCR beta chains as associated with cytomegalovirus. The classifier was reported to diagnose cytomegalovirus status with high specificity and sensitivity in both the original and validation cohorts. Some IMGT-functional V segments, including TRBV6-2 and TRBV6-3, could not be told apart with the 87-base-pair reads, so those segments were excluded. Across donors, most TCR sequences were observed very rarely, whereas some public TCRs were present in many individuals. Immune exposure information for the cohort was limited to CMV serostatus. Most CMV-associated TCR beta chains appeared to be HLA-restricted in a later analysis, and the HLA associations seemed to be driven largely by CMV exposure. In a later genetic analysis, fewer N-insertions in productive TCRs were reported among donors in an Asian-associated ancestry cluster than the roughly 700-donor mean. In this cohort, only TCR beta chains were sequenced, and detectable features were limited by the absence of alpha or paired-chain data. A further reported finding was that TCR beta sequences accurately predicted the HLA-A and HLA-B alleles for most subjects in the first cohort. Because counts were too low, around 18 rarely observed V segments, including chromosome 9 orphons, were left out of the earlier analysis of several hundred of the donors. In a later genetic analysis, a missense DCLRE1C variant was associated with V-gene and J-gene trimming of TCR beta chains, and the association was replicated in an independent cohort.

This clone has only one observation. Which antigen it targets is not known. Base qualities are not provided; no much larger clone lies one nucleotide away. Library preparation used the immunoSEQ multiplex PCR assay. For the multiplex PCR, a mixture combining 60 forward primers for TCR Vbeta segments and 13 reverse primers for TCR Jbeta segments was used. Amplification of the CDR3 region of rearranged TCR beta genes was performed with a multiplex PCR assay on genomic DNA. The Illumina HiSeq System was used to sequence the amplified TCR beta libraries as 87-base-pair reads. The published analysis was carried out like this. A later analysis tallied about 77 million unique TCR beta chains across the 660 or so repertoires, and about 12 million of those chains were shared by two or more donors. Raw reads were error-corrected and collapsed into unique sequences with a nearest-neighbor algorithm that merged closely related sequences to remove PCR and sequencing errors. To assign V, D and J gene segments, CDR3 sequences were aligned to IMGT reference sequences. For a sequence to be retained, a match of at least six nucleotides to both a V gene segment and a J gene segment was required. A rearrangement counted as productive if the CDR3 had no stop codons and remained in frame with V and J, and every other rearrangement counted as non-productive. Following IMGT convention, CDR3 was defined as the stretch from the second conserved V-encoded cysteine to the conserved J-encoded phenylalanine. In an earlier analysis of 550 to 650 of the donors, sequences lacking an unambiguous match to a single V gene segment were excluded. An earlier analysis of 500 to 600 of the donors classified V segments as functional when productive rearrangements were above 56.7% and as segregating when the standard deviation between donors was above 5%. To diagnose cytomegalovirus status from the catalog of TCR beta chain sequences, a statistical classification framework was built. In a later analysis, V and J genes were assigned by comparing TCR nucleotide sequences against IMGT/GENE-DB human TR gene sequences. A later analysis assigned CDR3 sequences and most-parsimonious VDJ recombination scenarios with the TCRdist pipeline. In a later analysis, every TCR beta chain was defined by the combination of its CDR3 amino acid sequence and its V-gene family, and reads without a unique V-gene family were dropped. In a later analysis, nearly 600 highly shared, low-generation-probability nucleotide sequences were removed to address suspected cross-contamination and a sequencing artifact. In a later analysis, a clonal expansion index for each public chain was calculated from normalized within-repertoire ranks of inferred template counts. Generation probabilities in a later analysis came from a VDJ recombination model fitted to out-of-frame rearrangements, and those results were checked against IGoR. In a later analysis, hypergeometric tests were used to score TCR-TCR, TCR-HLA and TCR-CMV co-occurrence, with a repertoire-size bias correction applied to TCR pairs. To estimate false discovery rates, a later analysis permuted the HLA or CMV assignments 20 times. In a later analysis, co-occurring TCRs were grouped with DBSCAN, and TCRdist sequence similarity was added when clustering was performed within HLA-allele-positive subsets. Repertoires with fewer than 30,000 or more than 120,000 public chains, plus five repertoires with anomalous nucleotide sharing, were excluded from co-occurrence clustering. The immuneACCESS repertoire file appears here via TCRdb, limited to in-frame rearrangements. These files lack a portion of the clones; in checked studies, under half of the deficit traces to unresolved V genes, and the cause of the others is not known. V and J calls plus clone size are reproduced from that table; the DNA served to infer D and trimming. Present in this sample are about 200,000 clones, about 80% of which were seen just once. The ten largest clones capture 1.5% to 2% of the sample.

The germline V gene encodes CDR1 SGDLS and CDR2 YYNGEE. Deletion took 3 bases off V and 4 bases off J, with a span of 14 bases between the germline ends. The CDR3 runs 15 residues from the cysteine to the phenylalanine. The CDR3 DNA has 45 bases and is translated from base 1. The cohort comprised around 700 healthy bone marrow donors. At the time of sampling, every cohort member was nominally healthy, though immune exposures that went unrecorded were likely present. The donor tested CMV seronegative, placing the donor among the 300 to 450 seronegative members of the cohort. A peripheral blood sample was provided by each donor, and peripheral blood mononuclear cells were used for TCR beta sequencing. The Qiagen DNeasy Blood Extraction Kit was used to extract genomic DNA from the blood cell samples.

The origin of this receptor is a man between 18 and 35 years old in good health and CMV-seronegative. The chain is encoded by TRBV9 joined to TRBJ2-4; possibly the D gene is TRBD2, per 6 matching bases. Sequencing input: PBMCs. DNA sequence: TGTGCCAGCAGCGCCGACGGGGGTGGTAAAAACATTCAGTACTTC. It encodes CASSADGGGKNIQYF.